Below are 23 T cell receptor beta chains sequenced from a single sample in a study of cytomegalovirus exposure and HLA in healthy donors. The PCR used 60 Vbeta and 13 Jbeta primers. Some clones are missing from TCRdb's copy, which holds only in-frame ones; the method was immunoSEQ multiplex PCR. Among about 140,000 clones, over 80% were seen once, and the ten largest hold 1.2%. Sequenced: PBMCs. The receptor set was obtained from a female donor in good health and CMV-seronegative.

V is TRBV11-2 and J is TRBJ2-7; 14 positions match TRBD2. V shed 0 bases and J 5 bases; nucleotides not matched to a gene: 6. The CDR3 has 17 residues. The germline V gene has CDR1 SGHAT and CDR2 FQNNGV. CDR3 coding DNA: TGTGCCAGCAGCTTAGATCCGGGACTAGCGGGAGTGGACGAGCAGTACTTC. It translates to CASSLDPGLAGVDEQYF. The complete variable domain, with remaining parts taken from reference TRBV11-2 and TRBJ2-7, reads EAGVAQSPRYKIIEKRQSVAFWCNPISGHATLYWYQQILGQGPKLLIQFQNNGVVDDSQLPKDRFSAERLKGVDSTLKIQPAKLEDSAVYLCASSLDPGLAGVDEQYFGPGTRLTVT.

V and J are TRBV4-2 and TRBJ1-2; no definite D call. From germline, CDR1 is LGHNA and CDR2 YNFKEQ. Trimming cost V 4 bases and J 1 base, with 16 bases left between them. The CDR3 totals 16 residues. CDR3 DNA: TGTGCCAGCAGCCCCGGCAGAGCTAGTCTTAACTATGGCTACACCTTC. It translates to CASSPGRASLNYGYTF.

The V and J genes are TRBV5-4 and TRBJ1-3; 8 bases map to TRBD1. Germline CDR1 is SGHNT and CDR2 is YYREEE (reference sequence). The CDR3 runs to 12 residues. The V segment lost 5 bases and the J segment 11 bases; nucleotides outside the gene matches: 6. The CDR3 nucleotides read TGTGCCAGCAGTCAACCGGGACAGGCCATATATTTT. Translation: CASSQPGQAIYF.

The CDR3 region is CASSGTSGNDEQYF. CDR3 coding DNA: TGCGCCAGCAGTGGGACTAGCGGGAATGACGAGCAGTACTTC. The V and J genes are TRBV10-1 and TRBJ2-7, with 12 bases aligning to TRBD2. V was clipped by 4 bases and J by 5 bases; unmatched bases: 3. CDR1 WNHNN and CDR2 SYGVQD come from the germline V gene (reference sequence). The CDR3 consists of 14 residues.

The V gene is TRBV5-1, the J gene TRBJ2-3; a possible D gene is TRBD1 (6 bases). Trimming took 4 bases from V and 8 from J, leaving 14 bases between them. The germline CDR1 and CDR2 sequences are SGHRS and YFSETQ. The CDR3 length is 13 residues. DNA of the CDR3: TGCGCCAGCAGCGAGGACAGTTATGCTACGCAGTATTTT. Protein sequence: CASSEDSYATQYF.

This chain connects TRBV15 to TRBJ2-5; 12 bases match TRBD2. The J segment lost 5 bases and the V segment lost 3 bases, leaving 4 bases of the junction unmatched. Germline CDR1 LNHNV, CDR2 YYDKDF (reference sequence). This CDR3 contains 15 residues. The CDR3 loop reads CATSRASGRVETQYF. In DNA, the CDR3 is TGTGCCACCAGCAGGGCTAGCGGGAGGGTTGAGACCCAGTACTTC.

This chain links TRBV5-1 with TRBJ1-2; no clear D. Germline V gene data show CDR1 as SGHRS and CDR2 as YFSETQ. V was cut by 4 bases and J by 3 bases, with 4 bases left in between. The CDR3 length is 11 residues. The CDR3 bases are TGCGCCAGCAGCACTGACTATGGCTACACCTTC. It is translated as CASSTDYGYTF.

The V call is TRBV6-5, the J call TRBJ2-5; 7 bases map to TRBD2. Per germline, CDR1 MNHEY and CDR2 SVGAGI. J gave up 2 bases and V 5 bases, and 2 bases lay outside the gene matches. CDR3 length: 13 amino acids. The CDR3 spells CASSVGLQETQYF. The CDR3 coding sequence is TGTGCCAGCAGTGTGGGACTACAAGAGACCCAGTACTTC.

The CDR3 loop reads CASSLDARSNTEAFF. The CDR3 DNA follows: TGTGCCAGCAGCTTAGATGCCAGATCGAACACTGAAGCTTTCTTT. The rearrangement joins TRBV7-9 to TRBJ1-1; D not resolved. Germline V gives CDR1 SEHNR, CDR2 FQNEAQ (reference sequence). The CDR3 loop spans 15 amino acids. V was trimmed by 1 base and J by 1 base, leaving 10 bases between them.

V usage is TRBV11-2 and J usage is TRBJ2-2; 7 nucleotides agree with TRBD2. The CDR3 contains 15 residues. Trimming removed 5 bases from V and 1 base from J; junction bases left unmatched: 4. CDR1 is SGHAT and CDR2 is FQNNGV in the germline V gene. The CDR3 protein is CASSRGRENTGELFF. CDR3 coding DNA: TGTGCCAGCAGCCGTGGGAGGGAGAACACCGGGGAGCTGTTTTTT.

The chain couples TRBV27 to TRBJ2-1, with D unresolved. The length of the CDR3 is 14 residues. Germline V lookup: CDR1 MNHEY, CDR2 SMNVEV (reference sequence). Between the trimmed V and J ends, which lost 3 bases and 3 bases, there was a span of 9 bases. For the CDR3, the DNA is TGTGCCAGCAGTTTTGAGGCCAACTACAATGAGCAGTTCTTC. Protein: CASSFEANYNEQFF.

CDR3 protein: CASNLGLAASTDTQYF. CDR3 bases: TGTGCCAGCAACCTTGGACTAGCGGCTAGCACAGATACGCAGTATTTT. The chain has TRBV5-6 and TRBJ2-3, with TRBD2 matching 10 bases. Germline CDR1 SGHDT, CDR2 YYEEEE. The CDR3 runs to 16 residues. V shed 6 bases, J shed 0 bases, and the junction held 7 bases outside the gene matches.

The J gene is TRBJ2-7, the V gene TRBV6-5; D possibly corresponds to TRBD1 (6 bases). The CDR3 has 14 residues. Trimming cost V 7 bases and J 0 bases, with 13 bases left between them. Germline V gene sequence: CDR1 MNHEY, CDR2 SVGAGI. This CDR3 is CASTKNRDSYEQYF. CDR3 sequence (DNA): TGTGCCAGCACCAAAAACAGGGACTCCTACGAGCAGTACTTC.

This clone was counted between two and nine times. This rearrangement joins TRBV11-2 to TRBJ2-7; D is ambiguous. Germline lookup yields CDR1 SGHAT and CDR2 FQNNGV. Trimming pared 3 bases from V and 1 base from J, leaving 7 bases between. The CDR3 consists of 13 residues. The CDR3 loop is CASSFSDSYEQYF. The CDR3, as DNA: TGTGCCAGCAGCTTCTCAGATTCCTACGAGCAGTACTTC.

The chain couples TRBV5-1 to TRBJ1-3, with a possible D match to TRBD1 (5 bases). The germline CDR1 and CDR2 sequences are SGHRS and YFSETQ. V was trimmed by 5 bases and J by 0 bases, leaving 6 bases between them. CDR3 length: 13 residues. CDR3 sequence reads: CASSTGSGNTIYF. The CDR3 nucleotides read TGCGCCAGCAGTACAGGCTCTGGAAACACCATATATTTT.

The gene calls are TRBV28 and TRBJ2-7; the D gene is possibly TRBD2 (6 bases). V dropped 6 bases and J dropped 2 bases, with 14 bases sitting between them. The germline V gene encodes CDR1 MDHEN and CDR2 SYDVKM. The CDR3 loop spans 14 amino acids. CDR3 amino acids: CASSGRSGPYEQYF. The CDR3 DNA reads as TGTGCCAGCAGCGGGAGAAGCGGACCCTACGAGCAGTACTTC.

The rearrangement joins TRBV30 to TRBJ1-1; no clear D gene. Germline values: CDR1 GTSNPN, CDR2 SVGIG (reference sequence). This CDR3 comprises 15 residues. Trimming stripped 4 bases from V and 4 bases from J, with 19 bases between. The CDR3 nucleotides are TGTGCCTGGACCATGTGGGAGGGCAGAGGCACTGAAGCTTTCTTT. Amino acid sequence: CAWTMWEGRGTEAFF.

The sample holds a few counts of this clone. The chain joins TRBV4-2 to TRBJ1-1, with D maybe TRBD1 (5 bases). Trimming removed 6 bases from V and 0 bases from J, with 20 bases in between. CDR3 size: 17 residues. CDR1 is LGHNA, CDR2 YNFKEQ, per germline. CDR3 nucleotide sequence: TGTGCCAGCAGTACAGGTCCTAAAAGTCATATGAACACTGAAGCTTTCTTT. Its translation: CASSTGPKSHMNTEAFF.

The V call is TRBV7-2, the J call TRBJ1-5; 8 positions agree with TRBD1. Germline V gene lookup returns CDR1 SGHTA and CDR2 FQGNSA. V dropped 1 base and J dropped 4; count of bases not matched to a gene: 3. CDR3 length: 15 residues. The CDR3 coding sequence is TGTGCCAGCAGCTTAGGGGGACAGGTGAATCAGCCCCAGCATTTT. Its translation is CASSLGGQVNQPQHF.

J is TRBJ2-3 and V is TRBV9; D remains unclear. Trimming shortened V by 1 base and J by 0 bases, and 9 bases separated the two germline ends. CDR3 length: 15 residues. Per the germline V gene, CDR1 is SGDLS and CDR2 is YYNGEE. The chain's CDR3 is CASSVTAISTDTQYF. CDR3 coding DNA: TGTGCCAGCAGCGTAACAGCCATAAGCACAGATACGCAGTATTTT.

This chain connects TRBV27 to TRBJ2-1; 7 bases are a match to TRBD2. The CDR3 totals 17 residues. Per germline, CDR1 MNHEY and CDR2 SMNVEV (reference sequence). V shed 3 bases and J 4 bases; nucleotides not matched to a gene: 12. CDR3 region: CASSFATGTGGYNEQFF. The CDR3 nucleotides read TGTGCCAGCAGTTTCGCGACCGGGACGGGAGGATACAATGAGCAGTTCTTC.

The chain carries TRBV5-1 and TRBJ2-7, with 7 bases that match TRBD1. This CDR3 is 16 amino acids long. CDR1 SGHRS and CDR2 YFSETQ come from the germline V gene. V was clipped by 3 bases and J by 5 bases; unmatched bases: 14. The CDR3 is CASSYPRDSETHEQYF. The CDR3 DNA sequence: TGCGCCAGCAGCTACCCCCGGGACAGCGAAACCCACGAGCAGTACTTC.

The CDR3 sequence is CASSPQRSMNTEAFF. CDR3 nucleotide sequence: TGTGCCAGCTCACCACAGCGGTCGATGAACACTGAAGCTTTCTTT. The chain recombines TRBV18 with TRBJ1-1; no clear D. Germline V gene sequence: CDR1 KGHSH, CDR2 LQKENI. This CDR3 is 15 amino acids long. With 1 base removed from V and 0 bases from J, the gap between germline ends came to 9 bases. Looking up the rest from reference TRBV18 and TRBJ1-1 gives the full variable domain: NAGVMQNPRHLVRRRGQEARLRCSPMKGHSHVYWYRQLPEEGLKFMVYLQKENIIDESGMPKERFSAEFPKEGPSILRIQQVVRGDSAAYFCASSPQRSMNTEAFFGQGTRLTVV.